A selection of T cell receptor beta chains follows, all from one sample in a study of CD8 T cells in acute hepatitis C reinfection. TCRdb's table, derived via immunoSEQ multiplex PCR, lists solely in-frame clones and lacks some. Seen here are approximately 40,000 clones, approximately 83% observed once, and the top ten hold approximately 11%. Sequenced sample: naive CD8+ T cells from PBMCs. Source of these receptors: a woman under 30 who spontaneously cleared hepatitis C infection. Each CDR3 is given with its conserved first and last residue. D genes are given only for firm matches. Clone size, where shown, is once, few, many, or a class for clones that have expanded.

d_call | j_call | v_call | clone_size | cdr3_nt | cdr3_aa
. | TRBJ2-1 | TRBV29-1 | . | TGCAGCGTCGGCAACAATGAGCAGTTCTTC | CSVGNNEQFF
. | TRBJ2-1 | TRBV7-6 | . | TGTGCCAGCAGCCCGACTACTAGCACCACCTACAATGAGCAGTTCTTC | CASSPTTSTTYNEQFF
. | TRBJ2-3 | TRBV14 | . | TGTGCCAGCAGCCAAGACCCAACAGGGACTGGCACAGATACGCAGTATTTT | CASSQDPTGTGTDTQYF
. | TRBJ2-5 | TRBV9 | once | TGTGCCAGCAGCGTAGTAGGAGGGGCGGAGACCCAGTACTTC | CASSVVGGAETQYF
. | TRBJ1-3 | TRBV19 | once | TGTGCCAGTAGTGAATTCGGGGATGAGGGGGAAAACACCATATATTTT | CASSEFGDEGENTIYF
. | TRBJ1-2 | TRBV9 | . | TGTGCCAGCAGCGTTGATGGCGGCGCCTATGGCTACACCTTC | CASSVDGGAYGYTF
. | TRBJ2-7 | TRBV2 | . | TGTGCCAGCAGTGGCAGCAACGAGCAGTACTTC | CASSGSNEQYF
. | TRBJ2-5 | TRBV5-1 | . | TGCGCCAGCAGTCGAAGCCGTTCAGGGGGGAGCCAAGAGACCCAGTACTTC | CASSRSRSGGSQETQYF
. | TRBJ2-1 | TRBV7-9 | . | TGTGCCAGCACCGGGTTTGACCGGAGTGGGTACAATGAGCAGTTCTTC | CASTGFDRSGYNEQFF
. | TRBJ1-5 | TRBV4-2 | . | TGTGCCAGCAGGCCTGACAGCGTTGGAAGTCAGCCCCAGCATTTT | CASRPDSVGSQPQHF
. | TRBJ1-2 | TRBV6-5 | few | TGTGCCAGCAGTTGGGATATGGGGGACGACTATGGCTACACCTTC | CASSWDMGDDYGYTF
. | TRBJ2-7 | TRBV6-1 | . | TGTGCCAGCAGGCTAGTCACGAGCTCCTACGAGCAGTACTTC | CASRLVTSSYEQYF
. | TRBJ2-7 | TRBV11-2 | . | TGTGCCAGCAGCTTAGTCCAGGGTTTTTACGAGCAGTACTTC | CASSLVQGFYEQYF
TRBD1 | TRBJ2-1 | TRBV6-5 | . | TGTGCCAGCAGTAGGGGACAGGGGTTTCTGAATGAGCAGTTCTTC | CASSRGQGFLNEQFF
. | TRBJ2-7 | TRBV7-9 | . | TGTGCCAGCAGCTTAGGGCCCGACTCGTACGAGCAGTACTTC | CASSLGPDSYEQYF
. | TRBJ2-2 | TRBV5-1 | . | TGCGCCAGCAGCTTGGCCGGCGGGGAGCTGTTTTTT | CASSLAGGELFF
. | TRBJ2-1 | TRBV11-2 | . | TGTGCCAGCAGCTTAGTTCCAGCGGCAAGCTCCTACAATGAGCAGTTCTTC | CASSLVPAASSYNEQFF
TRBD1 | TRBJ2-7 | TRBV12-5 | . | TGTGCTAGTGGCCTACTATCGGACAGGGGTACGGACGAGCAGTACTTC | CASGLLSDRGTDEQYF
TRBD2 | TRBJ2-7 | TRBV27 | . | TGTGCCAGCAGTTTATCTTTGGGACTAGCGGGAGGCTATCCCTACGAGCAGTACTTC | CASSLSLGLAGGYPYEQYF
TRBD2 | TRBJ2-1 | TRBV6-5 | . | TGTGCCAGCAGTTATGGGACTAGCGGTGACAATGAGCAGTTCTTC | CASSYGTSGDNEQFF
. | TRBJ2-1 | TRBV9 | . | TGTGCCAGCAGCGTAGGGGGGGACTATGAGCAGTTCTTC | CASSVGGDYEQFF
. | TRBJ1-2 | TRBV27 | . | TGTGCCAGCAGTTTATTCGGGTTCCATGGCTACACCTTC | CASSLFGFHGYTF
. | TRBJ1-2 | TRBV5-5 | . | TGTGCCAGCAGCCCCGATCCCCAGACTAACTATGGCTACACCTTC | CASSPDPQTNYGYTF
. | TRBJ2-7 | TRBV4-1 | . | TGCGCCAGCAGCCAGTCCACGGGACACTCCTACGAGCAGTACTTC | CASSQSTGHSYEQYF
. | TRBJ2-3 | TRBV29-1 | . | TGCAGCGTTAACCGAGGGGCGCTCACAGATACGCAGTATTTT | CSVNRGALTDTQYF
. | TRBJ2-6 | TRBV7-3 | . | TGTGCCAGCAGCCTCGAAATAGGTGGGGCCAACGTCCTGACTTTC | CASSLEIGGANVLTF
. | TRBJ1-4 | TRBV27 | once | TGTGCCAGCAGTTTCCGGAATAATGAGGGACTGTTTTTT | CASSFRNNEGLFF
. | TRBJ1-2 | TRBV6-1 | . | TGTGCCAGCAGTGAAGCCCTCTCGGGTAACTATGGCTACACCTTC | CASSEALSGNYGYTF
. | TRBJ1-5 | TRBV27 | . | TGTGCCAGCAGACAAACGGTGAGCAATCAGCCCCAGCATTTT | CASRQTVSNQPQHF
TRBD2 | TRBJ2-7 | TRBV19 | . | TGTGCCAGTAGTCCTTCCGGGACTAGCTCGGCCTACGAGCAGTACTTC | CASSPSGTSSAYEQYF
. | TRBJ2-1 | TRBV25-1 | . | TGTGCCAGCAGTGAACCGAAAAGACCGTACAATGAGCAGTTCTTC | CASSEPKRPYNEQFF
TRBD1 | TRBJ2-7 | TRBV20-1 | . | TGCAGTGCTAGACAGGGGGACGAGCAGTACTTC | CSARQGDEQYF
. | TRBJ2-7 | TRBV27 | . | TGTGCCAGCAGTTTATCGGGATCGAGCTACGAGCAGTACTTC | CASSLSGSSYEQYF
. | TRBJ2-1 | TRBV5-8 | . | TGTGCCAGCGACCAAACCCAGCTCTACAATGAGCAGTTCTTC | CASDQTQLYNEQFF
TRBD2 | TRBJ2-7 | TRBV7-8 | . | TGTGCCAGCAGCTCACTAGCGGGTGATATCTACGAGCAGTACTTC | CASSSLAGDIYEQYF
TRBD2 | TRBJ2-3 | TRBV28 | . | TGTGCCAGCAGCCTATATCTAGCGGGAAGGACAGATACGCAGTATTTT | CASSLYLAGRTDTQYF
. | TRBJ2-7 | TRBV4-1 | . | TGCGCCAGCAGCCCTCGGGGGAGGCCCTACGAGCAGTACTTC | CASSPRGRPYEQYF
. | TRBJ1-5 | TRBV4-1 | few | TGCGCCAGCAGCCAAGATCCGCACAGGGAGGAAATGAATCAGCCCCAGCATTTT | CASSQDPHREEMNQPQHF
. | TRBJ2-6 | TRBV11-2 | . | TGTGCCAGCAGCTCTTACGACTCCCACTCTGGGGCCAACGTCCTGACTTTC | CASSSYDSHSGANVLTF